The clone carrying this TCR beta chain was counted between two and nine times. Its matching antigen is unknown. The source of the sample is a study of T cells after yellow fever vaccination. Whole-study results and caveats: Booster sampling recovered most clones from primary vaccination (96% CD4, roughly 88% CD8). Of the clonotypes, a small share occurred in both CD4 and CD8 compartments.

UMIs were added to TCR cDNA along with a universal primer site when it was made by 5'RACE template switching. TCRdb reanalysed the 5' RACE reads using MiXCR and keeps one entry per CDR3 protein. The repertoire holds 200,000 to 300,000 distinct CDR3 sequences, with 10% to 15% as singletons. From germline, CDR1 is KGHDR and CDR2 SFDVKD. V trimming: 4 bases; J trimming: 5 bases; junction bases outside the gene matches: 11. The CDR3 runs 17 residues. The receptor was isolated from a man in his thirties or forties who received the YFV17D yellow fever vaccine. This sequence joins TRBV24-1 and TRBJ2-2, with 8 bases lining up with TRBD1. This specimen consisted of CD4+ T cells sorted from PBMCs, obtained 45 days after the yellow fever booster vaccination. Here the CDR3 reads CATSDSGQGAGTGELFF. Written as DNA, the CDR3 is TGTGCCACCAGTGACTCAGGACAGGGCGCCGGGACCGGGGAGCTGTTTTTT.